These T cell receptor beta chains were read from a single sample in a study of CD8+ T cells in alopecia areata. Clones were sequenced by immunoSEQ multiplex PCR, and TCRdb holds only the in-frame ones, with some missing. Among more than 4,000 clones listed, 68% were seen once. Sequenced sample: skin. The receptor source for this set is a human donor in good health. Each CDR3 is given with its conserved first and last residue. A D gene is named only where the DNA matches it firmly. The size field is filled for only some rows; it gives once, few, many or a size class.

>TRBV6-4|TRBJ2-1|TRBD2|-
CASSDSGGSSYNEQFF
TGTGCCAGCAGTGACTCCGGCGGGAGCTCCTACAATGAGCAGTTCTTC
>TRBV7-3|TRBJ2-1|-|-
CASSLSAYNEQFF
TGTGCCAGCAGCTTAAGCGCCTACAATGAGCAGTTCTTC
>TRBV2|TRBJ1-5|-|-
CASSDMGQGNQPQHF
TGTGCCAGCAGTGATATGGGTCAGGGCAATCAGCCCCAGCATTTT
>TRBV29-1|TRBJ2-7|-|-
CSVASPGEQYF
TGCAGCGTTGCTAGCCCGGGCGAGCAGTACTTC
>TRBV6-1|TRBJ1-1|-|-
CASSPGELEAFF
TGTGCCAGCAGCCCCGGGGAACTTGAAGCTTTCTTT
>TRBV11-2|TRBJ2-2|TRBD1|few
CASSFPRTRQGSPGELFF
TGTGCCAGCAGCTTCCCCCGCACCCGACAGGGGTCACCCGGGGAGCTGTTTTTT
>TRBV19|TRBJ2-3|-|few
CASSIDGSTDTQYF
TGTGCCAGTAGTATTGACGGAAGCACAGATACGCAGTATTTT
>TRBV27|TRBJ2-7|-|-
CASRTQGRGSYEQYF
TGTGCCAGCAGAACACAGGGCAGGGGCTCCTACGAGCAGTACTTC
>TRBV5-1|TRBJ2-7|TRBD1|-
CASSLRQGREQYF
TGCGCCAGCAGCTTGAGACAGGGAAGGGAGCAGTACTTC
>TRBV6-6|TRBJ2-3|-|-
CASSSLGDTQYF
TGTGCCAGCAGTTCCCTAGGGGATACGCAGTATTTT
>TRBV9|TRBJ2-4|-|-
CASSRIGMAKNIQYF
TGTGCCAGCAGCAGGATCGGAATGGCCAAAAACATTCAGTACTTC
>TRBV19|TRBJ1-1|-|-
CASSISGTGMITEAFF
TGTGCCAGTAGTATTTCGGGGACGGGTATGATCACTGAAGCTTTCTTT
>TRBV28|TRBJ2-6|-|-
CASSFSGANVLTF
TGTGCCAGCAGTTTTAGTGGGGCCAACGTCCTGACTTTC
>TRBV28|TRBJ2-7|-|-
CASRESGWSDEQYF
TGTGCCAGCCGGGAATCAGGATGGTCCGACGAGCAGTACTTC
>TRBV15|TRBJ1-1|-|-
CATSSEGTTEAFF
TGTGCCACCAGTTCCGAGGGGACCACTGAAGCTTTCTTT
>TRBV2|TRBJ2-3|TRBD1|-
CASSRDRGLHTQYF
TGTGCCAGCAGTCGGGACAGGGGGCTACATACGCAGTATTTT
>TRBV6-4|TRBJ2-1|TRBD2|-
CASSDLAGSNEQFF
TGTGCCAGCAGTGACCTAGCGGGAAGCAATGAGCAGTTCTTC
>TRBV5-4|TRBJ2-5|-|-
CASIWKETQYF
TGTGCCAGCATCTGGAAGGAGACCCAGTACTTC
>TRBV4-1|TRBJ2-3|-|few
CASSMTGRADTQYF
TGCGCCAGCAGCATGACAGGGAGGGCAGATACGCAGTATTTT
>TRBV10-2|TRBJ2-3|TRBD2|-
CASRREGTDTQYF
TGCGCCAGCAGGCGGGAGGGGACAGATACGCAGTATTTT
>TRBV5-1|TRBJ2-1|-|-
CASSFTDEQFF
TGCGCCAGCAGCTTTACCGATGAGCAGTTCTTC
>TRBV19|TRBJ2-7|TRBD2|few
CASRGTSRDYEQYF
TGTGCCAGTAGGGGGACTAGTAGAGACTACGAGCAGTACTTC
>TRBV28|TRBJ1-4|TRBD1|-
CASSPPSTGRREKLFF
TGTGCCAGCAGTCCCCCGTCGACAGGGAGAAGGGAAAAACTGTTTTTT
>TRBV29-1|TRBJ1-1|-|-
CSVPSHGLMNTEAFF
TGCAGCGTCCCCAGTCACGGGCTCATGAACACTGAAGCTTTCTTT
>TRBV29-1|TRBJ2-5|TRBD1|few
CSSPGQGQETQYF
TGCAGCTCACCGGGACAGGGACAAGAGACCCAGTACTTC
>TRBV10-3|TRBJ2-1|TRBD2|few
CAINPGTSDGEQFF
TGTGCCATCAATCCCGGGACTAGTGATGGTGAGCAGTTCTTC
>TRBV4-1|TRBJ2-2|TRBD2|-
CASEAAGGPDTGELFF
TGCGCCAGTGAAGCTGCGGGAGGGCCGGACACCGGGGAGCTGTTTTTT
>TRBV14|TRBJ2-3|-|-
CASSHSRVTSTDTQYF
TGTGCCAGCAGCCATTCGCGGGTTACCAGCACAGATACGCAGTATTTT
>TRBV4-1|TRBJ2-1|-|few
CASSPYAGSYNEQFF
TGCGCCAGCAGCCCCTATGCGGGAAGCTACAATGAGCAGTTCTTC
>TRBV19|TRBJ2-1|TRBD2|-
CASSIEPPGLAANEQFF
TGTGCCAGTAGCATAGAACCGCCGGGACTAGCGGCGAATGAGCAGTTCTTC
>TRBV7-7|TRBJ2-1|TRBD2|-
CASSLVPSGVQFF
TGTGCTAGCAGCTTAGTTCCTAGCGGCGTACAGTTCTTC
>TRBV7-9|TRBJ1-3|-|-
CASSLGVGRVAGNTIYF
TGTGCCAGCAGCTTAGGAGTCGGCAGGGTGGCTGGAAACACCATATATTTT
>TRBV28|TRBJ2-5|TRBD1|-
CASKGTGRQTQYF
TGTGCCAGCAAGGGGACAGGGCGGCAGACCCAGTACTTC
>TRBV23-1|TRBJ1-5|TRBD1|-
CASRPHPTGRRPDSNQPQHF
TGCGCCAGCCGACCACATCCGACAGGGCGGAGGCCCGATAGCAATCAGCCCCAGCATTTT
>TRBV7-2|TRBJ1-3|-|-
CASSLSPSSGNTIYF
TGTGCCAGCAGCTTATCGCCCAGCTCTGGAAACACCATATATTTT
>TRBV7-6|TRBJ2-7|-|few
CASSSEARTRTLEQYF
TGTGCCAGCAGCTCCGAAGCACGGACAAGGACGCTCGAGCAGTACTTC
>TRBV6-1|TRBJ1-1|-|-
CASSLPGPNTEAFF
TGTGCCAGCAGTCTCCCGGGACCGAACACTGAAGCTTTCTTT
>TRBV5-1|TRBJ2-1|-|few
CASRFGDRGNEQFF
TGCGCCAGCAGGTTTGGCGATCGTGGGAATGAGCAGTTCTTC
>TRBV5-6|TRBJ2-5|TRBD2|-
CASSLLGTSGFETQYF
TGTGCCAGCAGCTTGTTAGGGACTAGCGGTTTCGAGACCCAGTACTTC
>TRBV5-5|TRBJ1-2|-|-
CASSFRDTLTGYGYTF
TGTGCCAGCAGTTTCCGGGACACCCTAACCGGATATGGCTACACCTTC
>TRBV6-1|TRBJ1-5|-|-
CASTRGGVRGQPQHF
TGTGCCAGCACTAGGGGCGGGGTACGCGGTCAGCCCCAGCATTTT